The 8 T cell receptor beta chains in this list originate from one sample, sequenced in a study of tumor-infiltrating lymphocytes in primary liver carcinoma. It was from roughly 20-30 mg of unsorted bulk tissue that RNA and DNA were co-extracted. A primer in the constant region served to generate TCR beta cDNA from 450 to 600 ng of total RNA. Employing slightly modified ARM-PCR, three nested multiplex PCR rounds were run, and these gave rise to the TCR beta libraries. The study ran its first two PCR rounds for nine to ten cycles each, using TRBV1-TRBV30 forward primers and a C-beta reverse primer. TCRdb processed the multiplex PCR reads anew with MiXCR; each CDR3 protein has one entry. The table has some 110,000 distinct CDR3 sequences, about four fifths seen once. The specimen was liver tumor tissue from sampling region 3. Described subset: tumor region T3, left-lateral pole. These receptors were taken from a man in his forties with primary liver carcinoma and hepatitis B virus infection.

On this clonotype: Since no conserved phenylalanine or tryptophan closes the CDR3, a read error is the likely cause. J is TRBJ1-5 and V is TRBV6-1; D ambiguous. CDR1 is MNHNS, CDR2 SASEGT, per germline. V lost 4 bases and J 13 bases, leaving 17 bases between the germline ends. The CDR3 covers 13 residues. The CDR3 DNA follows: TGTGCCAGCAGTGGGGAGCGCAATCAGTCGCAGCATTAT. It yields the protein CASSGERNQSQHY.

A remark on this clonotype: At one end the junction does not follow the germline gene, possibly because of a read error. CDR3 loop: CACSLRWTGGNEQYF. The CDR3 DNA follows: TGTGCCTGCAGCTTACGATGGACAGGAGGAAACGAGCAATACTTC. J is TRBJ2-7 and V is TRBV11-2, with 7 bases identical to TRBD1. CDR1 is SGHAT, CDR2 FQNNGV, per germline. This CDR3 has 15 amino acids.

Details on this clonotype: The junction does not match germline at one end; this may be a read error. This sequence joins TRBV4-1 and TRBJ2-1, with D perhaps matching TRBD2 (6 bases). This CDR3 spans 14 amino acids. CDR1 is MGHRA and CDR2 is YSYEKL in the germline V gene. The CDR3 loop is CASGQAGLVSEQFF. DNA of the CDR3: TGTGCCAGCGGCCAAGCGGGTTTAGTGAGTGAGCAGTTCTTC.

On this clonotype itself: The missing conserved phenylalanine or tryptophan at the end of this CDR3 makes a read error likely. Because the CDR3's place on the DNA is in doubt, the DNA is left out and the CDR3 is given as listed by TCRdb. V and J are TRBV29-1 and TRBJ1-5; the table's D gene call, TRBD1, was not cross checked with the DNA. Germline V gene data show CDR1 as SQVTM and CDR2 as ANQGSEA. Counting both end residues, the CDR3 totals 13 amino acids. The CDR3: CSVVGQINQPQHS.

This clonotype qualifies as medium-sized. The chain couples TRBV4-1 to TRBJ2-2; TRBD1 might be the D (5 bases). V lost 4 bases to trimming and J lost 2 bases, with 11 bases between them. The germline CDR1 and CDR2 sequences are MGHRA and YSYEKL. The length of the CDR3 is 15 residues. CDR3: CASSPGAVNTGELFF. CDR3 bases: TGCGCCAGCAGCCCTGGGGCCGTTAACACCGGGGAGCTGTTTTTT.

This clonotype was recorded many times. The CDR3 is CASSPDTGRVREKLFF. The CDR3 DNA is TGCGCCAGCAGCCCCGATACCGGCAGGGTCCGTGAAAAACTGTTTTTT. The chain couples TRBV5-1 to TRBJ1-4; the D gene is possibly TRBD1 (5 bases). The CDR3 length is 16 residues. Trimming cost V 4 bases and J 7 bases, with 20 bases left between them. In germline, CDR1 is SGHRS, CDR2 YFSETQ.

For this clonotype: The junction and the germline gene differ at one end; a read error may be behind it. The chain has TRBV6-4 and TRBJ2-2; tentative D call: TRBD1 (6 bases). The CDR3 sequence is 14 residues long. The germline V gene has CDR1 MRHNA and CDR2 SNTAGT. The CDR3 bases are TGTGCCAGCAGTGACGGACTGGGGGCCGGGAAGCTGTTTTTT. Residues: CASSDGLGAGKLFF.

This clonotype was seen many times. The chain combines TRBV6-1 with TRBJ2-1; D remains ambiguous. The V end lost 10 bases, the J end lost 1 base, and 8 bases lay between the germline ends. This CDR3 comprises 12 residues. The germline V gene has CDR1 MNHNS and CDR2 SASEGT. The CDR3 reads CATLPSYNEQFF. As DNA, the CDR3 is TGTGCCACCCTTCCATCCTACAATGAGCAGTTCTTC.